The source of this T cell receptor (beta chain) is a study of metastatic and nonmetastatic thyroid tumors. Study background: Thyroid patients, malignant and benign, had repertoires compared across blood and tumor or nodule tissue.

This clone was observed many times. Its target is unknown. In the original workflow: The distant-metastasis classifier for papillary thyroid cancer was built from CDR3 differences across clinicopathological groups. TCRdb recomputed clones from the PCR reads via MiXCR. TCRdb's processing, not the authors', yielded these V and J calls. The data contain about 28,000 clones, more than 20% of them singletons. This CDR3 has 15 residues. Between the trimmed V and J ends, which lost 6 bases and 0 bases, there was a span of 12 bases. CDR1 is MNHNS, CDR2 SASEGT, per germline. Points from the study as a whole: Reported TCR beta diversity, measured in blood and tumor, was significantly higher for malignant thyroid tumors than for benign nodules.

The entire patient cohort was treatment-naive prior to thyroid surgery. This chain links TRBV6-1 with TRBJ1-5; D is perhaps TRBD1 (6 bases). Sequencing was done on a sample of blood. This sequence originates from a female donor with papillary thyroid cancer or a benign thyroid nodule (not recorded which). Some clones in this sample may be carry-over from other donors' samples. The CDR3 sequence: CASRPDRYSNQPQHF. In nucleotides, the CDR3 is TGTGCCAGCAGACCCGACAGGTATAGCAATCAGCCCCAGCATTTT.